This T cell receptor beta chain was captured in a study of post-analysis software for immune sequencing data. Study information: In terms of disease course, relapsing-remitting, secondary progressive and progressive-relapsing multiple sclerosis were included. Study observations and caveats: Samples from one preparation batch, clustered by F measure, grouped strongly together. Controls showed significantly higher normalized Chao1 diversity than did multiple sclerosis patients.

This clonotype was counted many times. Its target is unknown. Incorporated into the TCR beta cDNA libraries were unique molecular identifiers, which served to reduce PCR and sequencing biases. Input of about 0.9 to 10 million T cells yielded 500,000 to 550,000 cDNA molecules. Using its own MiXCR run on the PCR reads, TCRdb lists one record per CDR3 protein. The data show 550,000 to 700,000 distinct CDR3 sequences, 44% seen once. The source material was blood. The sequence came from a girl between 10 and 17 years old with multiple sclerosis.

DNA of the CDR3: TGTGCCAGCAGTCATCGACAGGGTACCTACGAGCAGTACTTC. This encodes CASSHRQGTYEQYF. The rearrangement uses TRBV12-3 or TRBV12-4 and TRBJ2-7; TRBD1 agrees at 7 bases. There are 14 residues in the CDR3. V lost 5 bases, J lost 2 bases, and 6 bases stayed unmatched.